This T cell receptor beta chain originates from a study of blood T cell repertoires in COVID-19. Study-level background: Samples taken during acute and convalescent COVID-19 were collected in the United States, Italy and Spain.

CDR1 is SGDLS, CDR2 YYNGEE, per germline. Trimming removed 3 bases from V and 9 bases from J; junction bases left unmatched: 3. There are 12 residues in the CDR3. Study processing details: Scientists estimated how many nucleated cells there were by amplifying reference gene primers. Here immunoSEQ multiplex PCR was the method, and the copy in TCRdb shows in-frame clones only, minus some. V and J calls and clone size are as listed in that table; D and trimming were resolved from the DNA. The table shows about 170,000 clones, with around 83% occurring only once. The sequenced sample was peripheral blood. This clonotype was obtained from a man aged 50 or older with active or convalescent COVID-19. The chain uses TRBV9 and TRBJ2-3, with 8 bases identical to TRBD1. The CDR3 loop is CASSARQGTQYF. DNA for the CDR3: TGTGCCAGCAGCGCGAGACAGGGGACGCAGTATTTT.